These T cell receptor beta chains were read from a single sample in a study of blood T cell repertoires in COVID-19. Generated by immunoSEQ multiplex PCR, the TCRdb table keeps only in-frame clones and is missing some. The sample consists of around 200,000 clones, about 86% of them appearing once. Sequenced input: peripheral blood. Every receptor here comes from a middle-aged man with active or convalescent COVID-19. Both conserved end residues are part of each CDR3. Fields, in order: clone size, V gene, J gene, D gene, CDR3 DNA, CDR3 protein. The D gene is left open where the match is weak. Some rows have no size entry. The others give once, few or many, or a class for an expanded clone.

abundance: .
v_gene: TRBV3-1/TRBV3-2
j_gene: TRBJ2-3
d_gene: TRBD1
CDR3nt: TGTGCCAGCAGCCAAGCACCTCAGGGGGCTACGCAGTATTTT
CDR3aa: CASSQAPQGATQYF

abundance: .
v_gene: TRBV30
j_gene: TRBJ2-1
d_gene: .
CDR3nt: TGTGCCTGGATCCCGGTTAATGAGCAGTTCTTC
CDR3aa: CAWIPVNEQFF

abundance: .
v_gene: TRBV18
j_gene: TRBJ2-7
d_gene: .
CDR3nt: TGTGCCAGCTCACCAACCCACAGCTCCTACGAGCAGTACTTC
CDR3aa: CASSPTHSSYEQYF

abundance: .
v_gene: TRBV5-1
j_gene: TRBJ1-4
d_gene: TRBD1
CDR3nt: TGCGCCAGCAGCCGGGGACAGGGGGAGGCAAGTAGAGAAAAACTGTTTTTT
CDR3aa: CASSRGQGEASREKLFF

abundance: many
v_gene: TRBV30
j_gene: TRBJ1-2
d_gene: .
CDR3nt: TGTGCCCGGGACACCCGGGGCTATGGCTACACCTTC
CDR3aa: CARDTRGYGYTF

abundance: .
v_gene: TRBV5-1
j_gene: TRBJ2-3
d_gene: TRBD2
CDR3nt: TGCGCCAGCAGCTTAATAGCGGGGACCCGAGATACGCAGTATTTT
CDR3aa: CASSLIAGTRDTQYF

abundance: .
v_gene: TRBV3-1/TRBV3-2
j_gene: TRBJ1-5
d_gene: .
CDR3nt: TGTGCCAGCAGGGACAGCTATAGCAATCAGCCCCAGCATTTT
CDR3aa: CASRDSYSNQPQHF

abundance: once
v_gene: TRBV11-2
j_gene: TRBJ2-1
d_gene: TRBD2
CDR3nt: TGTGCCAGCAGCTTACATAGGGGTCTAGCGGCGTCACAGAGTGAGCAGTTCTTC
CDR3aa: CASSLHRGLAASQSEQFF

abundance: .
v_gene: TRBV24-1
j_gene: TRBJ2-7
d_gene: .
CDR3nt: TGTGCCACCAGTGCAAACCGGGATTCCTACGAGCAGTACTTC
CDR3aa: CATSANRDSYEQYF

abundance: once
v_gene: TRBV5-6
j_gene: TRBJ2-5
d_gene: .
CDR3nt: TGTGCCAGCAGCTTGATGGGGGCCGCGTTAAGTCCGGCCCAGTACTTC
CDR3aa: CASSLMGAALSPAQYF

abundance: .
v_gene: TRBV7-9
j_gene: TRBJ1-1
d_gene: .
CDR3nt: TGTGCCAGCAGCGGGGGCCTCGGCAAGGGGGCTGAAGCTTTCTTT
CDR3aa: CASSGGLGKGAEAFF

abundance: .
v_gene: TRBV19
j_gene: TRBJ1-2
d_gene: .
CDR3nt: TGTGCCAGTAGTCTTCGGACAGAAACTAACTATGGCTACACCTTC
CDR3aa: CASSLRTETNYGYTF